The clone carrying this T cell receptor beta chain came up a few times. The antigen is undetermined. A minimum of 6 micrograms of total RNA was extracted per sample. This record comes from a study of blood T cells in healthy people across ages. Primers used in a second PCR of roughly 6 to 11 cycles were a sample-barcoded 5' primer and a J-beta primer mix. TCRdb called the 5' RACE reads again in MiXCR, with one record for every CDR3 protein. Of under 2,000,000 distinct CDR3 sequences in the sample, about 50% were seen once. General observations from the study: Expanded clonotype changes were possibly confounded by unknown donor CMV status. Older age went with lower TCR beta diversity per million T cells, in a roughly linear way.

This CDR3 has 15 residues. Germline V gene lookup returns CDR1 LGHNA and CDR2 YSLEER. V lost 1 base and J 0 bases, leaving 10 bases between the germline ends. The rearrangement uses TRBV4-3 and TRBJ2-7; no firm D call. The receptor's source is a woman between 40 and 50 years old in good health. The sequenced sample was blood. The CDR3 sequence: CASSQGAQNSYEQYF. The CDR3 nucleotides read TGCGCCAGCAGCCAAGGGGCCCAGAACTCCTACGAGCAGTACTTC.